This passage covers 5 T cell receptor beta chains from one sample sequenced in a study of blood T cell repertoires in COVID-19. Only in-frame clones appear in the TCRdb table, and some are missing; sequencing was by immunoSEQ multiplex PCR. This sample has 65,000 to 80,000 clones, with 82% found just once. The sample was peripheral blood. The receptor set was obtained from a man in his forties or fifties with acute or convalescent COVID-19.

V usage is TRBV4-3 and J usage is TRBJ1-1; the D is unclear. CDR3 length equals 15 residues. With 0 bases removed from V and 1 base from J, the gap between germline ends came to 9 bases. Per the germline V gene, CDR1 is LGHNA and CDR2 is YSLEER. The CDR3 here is CASSQDPRGNTEAFF. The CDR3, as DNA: TGCGCCAGCAGCCAAGATCCTCGGGGGAACACTGAAGCTTTCTTT.

CDR3 sequence (DNA): TGTGCCAGCAGTTGGAGGAGGACAGTAGCTAACTATGGCTACACCTTC. This codes for CASSWRRTVANYGYTF. This chain joins TRBV27 and TRBJ1-2, with a weak D call TRBD1 (6 bases). Deletions cut 4 bases from V and 0 bases from J, with 15 bases between. From germline, CDR1 is MNHEY and CDR2 SMNVEV (reference sequence). The CDR3 runs to 16 residues.

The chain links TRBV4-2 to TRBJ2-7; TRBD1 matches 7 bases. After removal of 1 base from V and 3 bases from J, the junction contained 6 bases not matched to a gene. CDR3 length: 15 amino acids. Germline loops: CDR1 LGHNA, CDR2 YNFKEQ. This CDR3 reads CASSQGRQGDYEQYF. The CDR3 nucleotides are TGTGCCAGCAGCCAAGGAAGGCAGGGGGACTACGAGCAGTACTTC.

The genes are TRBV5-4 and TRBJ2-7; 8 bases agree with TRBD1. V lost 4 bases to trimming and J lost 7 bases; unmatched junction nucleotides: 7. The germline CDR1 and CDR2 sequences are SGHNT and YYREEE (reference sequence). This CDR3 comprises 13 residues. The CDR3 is CASSKDREREQYF. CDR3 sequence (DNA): TGTGCCAGCAGCAAGGACAGGGAGAGGGAGCAGTACTTC.

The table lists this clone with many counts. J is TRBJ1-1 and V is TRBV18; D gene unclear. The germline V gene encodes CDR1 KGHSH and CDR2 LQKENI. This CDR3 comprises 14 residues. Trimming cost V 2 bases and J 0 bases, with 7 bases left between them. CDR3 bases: TGTGCCAGCTCACCAACAGATATGAACACTGAAGCTTTCTTT. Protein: CASSPTDMNTEAFF.